This T cell receptor (beta chain) was profiled in a study of T cell responses to AZD1222 COVID-19 vaccine. Clones were sequenced by immunoSEQ multiplex PCR, and TCRdb holds only the in-frame ones, with some missing. In the table there are about 87,000 clones, 90% of which are singletons. V was pared by 5 bases and J by 0 bases, with 14 bases between. There are 16 residues in the CDR3. Germline values: CDR1 MNHEY, CDR2 SVGEGT. The V call is TRBV6-2 or TRBV6-3, the J call TRBJ1-5; TRBD1 is a possible D gene (5 bases). This clonotype was obtained from an adult in good health. This sample comprised peripheral blood, obtained on day 0 of AZD1222 vaccination. The CDR3 DNA is TGTGCCAGCAGTAGCCGGGACCTCATTAGCAATCAGCCCCAGCATTTT. Its translation is CASSSRDLISNQPQHF.